The entry that follows covers one T cell receptor (beta chain) sequence. These data belong to a study of T cells after somatic rescue of genetic block. This table comes from immunoSEQ multiplex PCR, and its TCRdb copy is limited to in-frame clones, with some not included. The sample records about 72,000 clones, roughly 91% being singletons. The sequenced material came from peripheral blood mononuclear cells (PBMCs). The TCR originated in a man aged 25-40 years.

The CDR3 sequence is CASSLGGQHTF. DNA of the CDR3: TGTGCCAGCAGCTTAGGAGGGCAGCACACCTTC. The gene calls are TRBV7-9 and TRBJ1-2; D remains unclear. This CDR3 comprises 11 residues. The ends were cut back, 1 base at V and 12 bases at J, with 9 bases in the middle. Germline V lookup: CDR1 SEHNR, CDR2 FQNEAQ (reference sequence). The whole variable domain, remainder taken from reference TRBV7-9 and TRBJ1-2, is DTGVSQNPRHKITKRGQNVTFRCDPISEHNRLYWYRQTLGQGPEFLTYFQNEAQLEKSRLLSDRFSAERPKGSFSTLEIQRTEQGDSAMYLCASSLGGQHTFGSGTRLTVV.